These 26 T cell receptor beta chains share one sample of origin, sequenced in a study of T cells in Graves' hyperthyroidism and ophthalmopathy. Authors of the study amplified TCR beta CDR3 regions from RNA transcripts. During a first-round RT-PCR of the TCR CDR3, the HTBI primer set was used. TCRdb recomputed calls from the multiplex PCR reads with MiXCR, one row per CDR3 protein. Here the sample spans roughly 700,000 distinct CDR3 sequences, approximately 14% being singletons. The sequenced sample consisted of blood. Receptors were obtained from a woman aged 18-30 years with Graves' hyperthyroidism.

This clonotype was observed at least ten times. The chain is built from TRBV12-3 or TRBV12-4 and TRBJ2-3; TRBD2 aligns across 15 bases. The CDR3 consists of 16 residues. With 6 bases clipped from V and 5 bases from J, the junction kept 6 bases outside the gene matches. CDR3 sequence reads: CASSRTSGRAGDTQYF. Written as DNA, the CDR3 is TGTGCCAGCAGCAGGACTAGCGGGAGGGCCGGAGATACGCAGTATTTT.

This clonotype was seen many times. The V and J genes are TRBV20-1 and TRBJ2-5, with D possibly being TRBD1 (6 bases). Germline lookup yields CDR1 DFQATT and CDR2 SNEGSKA (reference sequence). Trimming cost V 5 bases and J 1 base, with 11 bases left between them. The CDR3 runs to 13 residues. The CDR3 loop reads CSAPQGIQETQYF. Here the CDR3 DNA reads TGCAGTGCTCCCCAGGGGATCCAAGAGACCCAGTACTTC.

This clonotype was detected ten times or more. This chain joins TRBV7-9 and TRBJ2-7; D perhaps matches TRBD2 (5 bases). With 5 bases removed from V and 1 base from J, the gap between germline ends came to 15 bases. Germline V CDR1 and CDR2: SEHNR, FQNEAQ (reference sequence). The CDR3 is 15 amino acids. The CDR3 protein is CASSPPRAESYEQYF. The CDR3 DNA reads TGTGCCAGCAGCCCACCGCGGGCCGAGTCCTACGAGCAGTACTTC.

This clonotype was counted ten times or more. As DNA, the CDR3 is TGTGCCAGCACACTACGGGGGGGAGGGCCCACCGGGGAGCTGTTTTTT. Translation: CASTLRGGGPTGELFF. The rearrangement uses TRBV12-3 or TRBV12-4 and TRBJ2-2, with TRBD2 matching 8 bases. Trimming removed 7 bases from V and 4 bases from J; junction bases left unmatched: 11. The CDR3 length is 16 residues.

The chain uses TRBV18 and TRBJ2-4; D possibly corresponds to TRBD2 (5 bases). CDR1 is KGHSH, CDR2 LQKENI, per germline. V was clipped by 3 bases and J by 4 bases, with 13 bases between them. The CDR3 loop spans 15 amino acids. Written as DNA, the CDR3 is TGTGCCAGCTCACCGGAGGACGGGCCGAAAAACATTCAGTACTTC. The encoded protein is CASSPEDGPKNIQYF.

This clonotype was detected a few times. The chain links TRBV11-2 to TRBJ1-5; 7 bases match TRBD1. V dropped 2 bases and J dropped 4; count of bases not matched to a gene: 5. Germline V gene sequence: CDR1 SGHAT, CDR2 FQNNGV. The CDR3 is made up of 15 amino acids. CDR3 sequence: CASSLTGAKNQPQHF. The DNA for the CDR3 is TGTGCCAGCAGCTTAACAGGGGCCAAAAATCAGCCCCAGCATTTT.

This clonotype has more than one count but fewer than ten. The chain is built from TRBV5-1 and TRBJ2-3, with 11 bases fitting TRBD2. V gave up 4 bases and J gave up 5 bases; unmatched junction bases: 3. From germline, CDR1 is SGHRS and CDR2 YFSETQ. The CDR3 extends over 14 amino acids. CDR3 nucleotides: TGCGCCAGCAGCCCACTAGCGGGAGTAGATACGCAGTATTTT. Amino acid sequence: CASSPLAGVDTQYF.

This clonotype appeared a few times. The V gene is TRBV11-2, the J gene TRBJ2-2; the D gene is possibly TRBD2 (5 bases). V was cut by 1 base and J by 5 bases, with 14 bases left in between. This CDR3 has 16 amino acids. Germline V gene data show CDR1 as SGHAT and CDR2 as FQNNGV. CDR3 sequence: CASSLVREGRTGELFF. The CDR3 DNA reads TGTGCCAGCAGCTTAGTACGGGAAGGTCGGACCGGGGAGCTGTTTTTT.

This clonotype was detected many times. The chain is built from TRBV27 and TRBJ1-1; TRBD1 is a possible D gene (6 bases). The CDR3 spans 13 residues. V was shortened by 0 bases and J by 8 bases, with 10 bases between the two germline ends. Germline V gene sequence: CDR1 MNHEY, CDR2 SMNVEV (reference sequence). This chain's CDR3 is CASSLSGGREAFF. CDR3 bases: TGTGCCAGCAGTTTATCGGGGGGCAGGGAAGCTTTCTTT.

This clonotype was seen only a few times. This chain links TRBV7-9 with TRBJ1-2, with D perhaps matching TRBD1 (6 bases). V gave up 6 bases and J gave up 4 bases, with 21 bases separating them. CDR3 length: 16 residues. Germline assignment: CDR1 SEHNR and CDR2 FQNEAQ (reference sequence). CDR3 coding DNA: TGTGCCAGCAGTTCTACCTACGGGGGCCTCTTCTATGGCTACACCTTC. Its protein is CASSSTYGGLFYGYTF.

This clonotype was seen ten or more times. The CDR3 DNA is TGCAGTGCTCCCCCCCACAGGGGGACCTTGAACACTGAAGCTTTCTTT. It specifies CSAPPHRGTLNTEAFF. The chain has TRBV20-1 and TRBJ1-1; 8 positions agree with TRBD1. Germline-derived CDR1 and CDR2 are DFQATT and SNEGSKA (reference sequence). The CDR3 length is 16 residues. J was trimmed by 0 bases and V by 5 bases; bases with no gene match: 11.

To note about this clonotype: No conserved phenylalanine or tryptophan is present at the end of the CDR3, so a read error is the likely explanation. The gene calls are TRBV30 and TRBJ1-5, with D possibly matching TRBD1 (6 bases). The CDR3 loop spans 15 amino acids. Trimming left V 3 bases short and J 7 bases short, with 19 bases between. Germline V gene sequence: CDR1 GTSNPN, CDR2 SVGIG (reference sequence). Here the CDR3 DNA reads TGTGCCTGGAGCGAGGGACACCGTACCGGGCAGCCCCAGCATTCT. Amino acids: CAWSEGHRTGQPQHS.

The chain carries TRBV9 and TRBJ2-3; D not resolved. Germline CDR1 SGDLS, CDR2 YYNGEE. The CDR3 consists of 15 residues. V was pared by 1 base and J by 2 bases, with 11 bases between. The CDR3 DNA follows: TGTGCCAGCAGCGTATACGGTCCCACCACAGATACGCAGTATTTT. It specifies CASSVYGPTTDTQYF.

Concerning this clonotype: This clone may be a read error of a much larger clone one base away. The chain is built from TRBV20-1 and TRBJ2-3; 9 bases agree with TRBD2. Germline V lookup: CDR1 DFQATT, CDR2 SNEGSKA (reference sequence). V dropped 0 bases and J dropped 0; count of bases not matched to a gene: 4. The CDR3 loop spans 16 amino acids. The CDR3: CSARDLTSGSTDTQYF. The CDR3 nucleotides read TGCAGTGCTAGAGATTTAACTAGCGGGAGCACAGATACGCAGTATTTT.

The sample holds many counts of this clonotype. V and J are TRBV28 and TRBJ1-2; no clear D. CDR1 MDHEN and CDR2 SYDVKM come from the germline V gene. This CDR3 is 16 amino acids long. Trimming left V 1 base short and J 5 bases short, with 17 bases between. CDR3 DNA: TGTGCCAGCAGTTTATATGCGACTGAAAGACTATATGGCTACACCTTC. Encoded protein: CASSLYATERLYGYTF.

The sample holds a few counts of this clonotype. The rearrangement links TRBV7-2 to TRBJ2-7; D ambiguous. V gave up 3 bases and J gave up 3 bases, with 12 bases separating them. CDR1 is SGHTA, CDR2 FQGNSA, per germline. The CDR3 has 14 amino acids. Written as DNA, the CDR3 is TGTGCCAGCAGCTTGCTTCCTAGTATCTACGAGCAGTACTTC. Translation: CASSLLPSIYEQYF.

J is TRBJ2-1 and V is TRBV30; a possible D gene is TRBD2 (6 bases). The V gene lost 0 bases and the J gene lost 4 bases, with 19 bases spanning the gap. The germline V gene encodes CDR1 GTSNPN and CDR2 SVGIG (reference sequence). The CDR3 consists of 17 residues. CDR3 sequence (DNA): TGTGCCTGGAGTGTGCCAGCTGCTGGCGGACTATACAATGAGCAGTTCTTC. Protein: CAWSVPAAGGLYNEQFF.

This clonotype was counted many times. The chain uses TRBV2 and TRBJ2-5, with 10 positions matching TRBD2. The V and J ends lost 8 bases and 4 bases, in that order; junction bases with no gene match: 16. The CDR3 totals 17 residues. Per germline, CDR1 SNHLY and CDR2 FYNNEI. Here the CDR3 reads CASDLQEVLAGAETQYF. For the CDR3, the DNA is TGTGCCAGCGACCTCCAAGAGGTGCTAGCGGGAGCAGAGACCCAGTACTTC.

The table lists this clonotype with many counts. The chain joins TRBV19 to TRBJ1-1; D call uncertain. Per germline, CDR1 LNHDA and CDR2 SQIVND (reference sequence). The CDR3 extends over 14 amino acids. V was trimmed by 3 bases and J by 3 bases, leaving 11 bases between them. Written as DNA, the CDR3 is TGTGCCAGTAGTATCTGGTCTGGAGACACTGAAGCTTTCTTT. Translating it yields CASSIWSGDTEAFF.

This sequence joins TRBV11-2 and TRBJ2-2, with TRBD2 identical over 8 bases. V shed 2 bases and J 1 base; nucleotides not matched to a gene: 18. Germline V lookup: CDR1 SGHAT, CDR2 FQNNGV. This CDR3 is built from 21 residues. CDR3 sequence: CASSLFSWARESGRNTGELFF. CDR3 nucleotide sequence: TGTGCCAGCAGCTTATTCAGCTGGGCGAGGGAAAGCGGGAGGAACACCGGGGAGCTGTTTTTT.

CDR3 sequence reads: CASSMNFLGRESSYNEQFF. CDR3 coding DNA: TGTGCCAGTAGTATGAATTTTTTGGGGCGGGAGAGCTCCTACAATGAGCAGTTCTTC. J is TRBJ2-1 and V is TRBV19, with TRBD2 matching over 7 bases. CDR3 length: 19 residues. The germline CDR1 and CDR2 sequences are LNHDA and SQIVND (reference sequence). The J segment lost 0 bases and the V segment lost 3 bases, leaving 14 bases of the junction unmatched.

In this sample, this clonotype turned up many times. This chain links TRBV4-1 with TRBJ2-3, with TRBD2 as a possible D gene (6 bases). The germline gives CDR1 MGHRA, CDR2 YSYEKL. V lost 1 base and J lost 6, with 14 bases in between. This CDR3 contains 15 residues. The CDR3 is CASSQVAPGTDTQYF. The CDR3, as DNA: TGCGCCAGCAGCCAAGTAGCCCCCGGGACTGATACGCAGTATTTT.

This clonotype was detected ten times or more. The CDR3, as DNA: TGTGCCAGCTCACCACCGGTTCTGAACGAGCAGTACTTC. It translates to CASSPPVLNEQYF. This chain joins TRBV18 and TRBJ2-7, with D unresolved. Per the germline V gene, CDR1 is KGHSH and CDR2 is LQKENI. This CDR3 has 13 amino acids. The germline V and J ends were trimmed by 0 bases and 5 bases, with 8 bases remaining between them.

This chain links TRBV24-1 with TRBJ1-1; D gene uncertain. Trimming took 4 bases from V and 1 from J, leaving 6 bases between them. The CDR3 extends over 13 amino acids. Per germline, CDR1 KGHDR and CDR2 SFDVKD. CDR3: CATSENRNTEAFF. The CDR3 DNA sequence: TGTGCCACCAGTGAAAATAGGAACACTGAAGCTTTCTTT.

This clonotype was seen many times. The chain employs TRBV30 and TRBJ1-1, with 7 bases aligning to TRBD1. The CDR3 totals 14 residues. The J segment lost 0 bases and the V segment lost 7 bases, leaving 8 bases of the junction unmatched. CDR1 is GTSNPN, CDR2 SVGIG, per germline (reference sequence). This chain's CDR3 is CAFQGGLVNTEAFF. CDR3 bases: TGTGCCTTCCAGGGGGGGCTCGTGAACACTGAAGCTTTCTTT.

A few counts support this clonotype. CDR3 amino acids: CASSLRSLGTGELFF. CDR3 in DNA: TGTGCCAGCAGTCTTAGATCCCTAGGCACCGGGGAGCTGTTTTTT. This chain joins TRBV7-3 and TRBJ2-2; D is ambiguous. V was cut by 6 bases and J by 4 bases, with 15 bases left in between. Looked up from germline, CDR1 is SGHTA and CDR2 is FQGTGA. The CDR3 runs 15 residues.